The clone carrying this T cell receptor (beta chain) was seen only once. These data are taken from a study of blood T cell repertoires in COVID-19. Study-wide background: Sites in the United States, Italy and Spain provided acute and convalescent COVID-19 samples. The analysed material was cDNA or gDNA that came from T cells, B-cell-depleted T cells, or PBMCs.

In the source study's methods: Reference gene primer amplification gave nucleated cell count estimates. Assay: immunoSEQ multiplex PCR; the TCRdb copy retains only in-frame clones and omits some. The V and J calls and clone size come from that table; D and trimming were worked out from the DNA. The sample lists fewer than 60,000 clones; more than 80% were seen once. Trimming removed 5 bases from V and 1 base from J, with 14 bases in between. Germline V gives CDR1 SEHNR, CDR2 FQNEAQ (reference sequence). There are 15 residues in the CDR3. Sequenced input: peripheral blood. This sequence joins TRBV7-9 and TRBJ2-5; weak D call: TRBD2 (6 bases). The clonotype was recovered from a man aged 55 to 70 with acute or convalescent COVID-19. DNA for the CDR3: TGTGCCAGCAGCCCACGGGACTCCTTCCAAGAGACCCAGTACTTC. Protein product: CASSPRDSFQETQYF.